This T cell receptor (beta chain) was identified during a study of human T cells and chemical hapten exposure. Study-level information: In the sensitization step, 2% DPC was placed on roughly 2 cm by roughly 2 cm of upper inner arm skin. Minor volume differences among pooled libraries chiefly drove per-sample TCR yield variation.

Stated time point: patch test 2, 6 weeks after DPC sensitization. Treatment meaning: therapeutic diphenylcyclopropenone sensitization with weekly scalp DPC. As regards this clonotype: The antigen is unknown.

The CDR3 loop spans 16 amino acids. The ends lost 3 bases at V and 6 bases at J; junction bases unmatched: 8. During construction of the library, unique molecular identifiers were attached to individual cDNA molecules for quantitative, reproducible TCR counting. TCRdb recomputed calls from the RACE reads with MiXCR, one row per CDR3 protein. The repertoire holds just over 350,000 distinct CDR3 sequences, with over 6% as singletons. Overall study results and limits: Clustering by CDR3 similarity yielded significantly more large clusters from expanded TCRs than controls.

The sequencing here drew on whole blood, taken in connection with sensitization to the hapten diphenylcyclopropenone (DPC). This rearrangement joins TRBV12-3 or TRBV12-4 to TRBJ2-1, with 10 bases aligning to TRBD2. The receptor comes from a woman aged 18-35 years with alopecia areata. Some clones in this sample may be carry-over from other donors' samples. DNA for the CDR3: TGTGCCAGCAGTTTCTCCAGCGGGGGGGCTCCCAATGAGCAGTTCTTC. It translates to CASSFSSGGAPNEQFF.